This record covers a single T cell receptor (beta chain). The germline V gene has CDR1 MNHEY and CDR2 SMNVEV (reference sequence). CDR3 size: 18 residues. The junction had 9 bases not matched to a gene; V was cut back by 0 bases and J by 2 bases. This entry belongs to a study of OX40 agonist ivuxolimab in advanced cancers. Clones were read by immunoSEQ multiplex PCR, and TCRdb kept only the in-frame ones, dropping some. There are approximately 90,000 clones in the sample; 70% to 90% occur only once, and about 0.28% lies in the top ten. The sequence came from an adult with an advanced solid tumor such as melanoma, head and neck, liver or kidney cancer. The starting material was CD4+ or CD8+ T cells sorted from blood, obtained in a trial of the OX40 agonist ivuxolimab. The V call is TRBV27, the J call TRBJ2-7, with 11 bases fitting TRBD1. CDR3 in amino acids: CASSLSGTGGLPAYEQYF. CDR3 nucleotide sequence: TGTGCCAGCAGTTTATCCGGGACAGGGGGGCTTCCCGCCTACGAGCAGTACTTC.